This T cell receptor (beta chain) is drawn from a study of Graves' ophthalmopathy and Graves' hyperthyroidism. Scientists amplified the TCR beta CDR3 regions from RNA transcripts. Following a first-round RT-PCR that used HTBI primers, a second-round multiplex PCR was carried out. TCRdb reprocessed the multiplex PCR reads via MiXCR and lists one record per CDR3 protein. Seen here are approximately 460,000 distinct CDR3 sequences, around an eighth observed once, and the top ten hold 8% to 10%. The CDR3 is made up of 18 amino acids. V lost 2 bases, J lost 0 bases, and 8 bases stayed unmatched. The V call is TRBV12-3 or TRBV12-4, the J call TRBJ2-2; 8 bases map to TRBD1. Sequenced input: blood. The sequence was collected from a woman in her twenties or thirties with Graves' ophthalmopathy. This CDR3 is CASSLWRTGPSNTGELFF. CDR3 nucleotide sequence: TGTGCCAGCAGTTTATGGCGGACAGGGCCCTCGAACACCGGGGAGCTGTTTTTT.